The clone carrying this TCR beta chain was seen only a few times. Its specificity is not known. V was cut by 3 bases and J by 4 bases, with 16 bases left in between. Per germline, CDR1 SGHNT and CDR2 YYREEE (reference sequence). This CDR3 contains 16 residues. These data belong to a study of cytomegalovirus exposure and HLA in healthy donors. The PCR made use of 60 Vbeta and 13 Jbeta primers. Data came from immunoSEQ multiplex PCR; TCRdb stores just in-frame clones and leaves some out. The sample holds under 150,000 clones, roughly four fifths seen once. Study results and caveats: Usually a TCR sequence was rare, but some public TCRs were found in many donors. Judged likely to be a sequencing artifact was a cluster of highly shared sequence variants. Of the V segments, some could not be distinguished, including TRBV6-2 and TRBV6-3, and were excluded. According to a later analysis, donors in an Asian-associated ancestry cluster reportedly had fewer N-insertions than the 666-donor mean.

This clonotype was obtained from a woman in her forties or fifties in good health and CMV-seronegative. The source material was PBMCs. The chain couples TRBV5-4 to TRBJ1-4, with D possibly TRBD1 on 6 matching bases. CDR3 in amino acids: CASSSTHGQRNEKLFF. DNA for the CDR3: TGTGCCAGCAGCTCCACCCACGGACAGCGTAATGAAAAACTGTTTTTT.